This TCR beta chain was observed in a study of cytomegalovirus exposure and HLA in healthy donors. Across the study: Per a later analysis, the 550 to 850 first-cohort and fewer than 150 validation repertoires shared one platform.

Sequenced by immunoSEQ multiplex PCR; TCRdb stores in-frame clones only, minus some. The sample yields about 160,000 clones, 75% to 90% seen once. The TCR originated in a woman younger than 30 in good health and CMV-seronegative. The sequenced sample was PBMCs.

CDR3 sequence (DNA): TGCGCCAGCAGCTTATCGACAGGGGGAGTGAACACTGAAGCTTTCTTT. This sequence encodes CASSLSTGGVNTEAFF. The V gene is TRBV5-1, the J gene TRBJ1-1; 9 nucleotides line up with TRBD1. Germline V lookup: CDR1 SGHRS, CDR2 YFSETQ. The length of the CDR3 is 16 residues. Unmatched junction bases numbered 5, after V lost 2 bases and J lost 0 bases.